Following are 29 T cell receptor beta chains from one sample sequenced in a study of CD8 T cells in ankylosing spondylitis. Study conclusions and caveats: Within ankylosing spondylitis blood, a TCR beta motif made up of under 10 highly homologous variants appeared to be characteristic.

No cognate antigen is known for these TCRs. TCRdb re-derived calls from the 5' RACE reads in MiXCR, one entry per CDR3 protein. The sample lists under 250,000 distinct CDR3 sequences, about 7% seen once, with more than 13% in the top ten. Sample: blood, either unsorted or a sorted T cell fraction (not recorded which). These TCRs come from a male donor with ankylosing spondylitis.

This clonotype was seen ten or more times. The rearrangement joins TRBV7-9 to TRBJ2-4, with D hard to call. Germline V gene data show CDR1 as SEHNR and CDR2 as FQNEAQ (reference sequence). The CDR3 extends over 12 amino acids. V lost 5 bases to trimming and J lost 7 bases, with 9 bases between them. CDR3 bases: TGTGCCAGCAGCCCCGATCCGAACATTCAGTACTTC. It encodes CASSPDPNIQYF.

This clonotype showed up many times. The chain has TRBV20-1 and TRBJ1-2; TRBD1 matches 10 bases. Germline CDR1 reads DFQATT; CDR2 reads SNEGSKA (reference sequence). The CDR3 is made up of 15 amino acids. V was pared by 1 base and J by 2 bases, with 4 bases of the junction left unmatched. In nucleotides, the CDR3 is TGCAGTGCTAGAGTTTGGACAGGGGGGAACTATGGCTACACCTTC. Amino acids: CSARVWTGGNYGYTF.

The rearrangement links TRBV4-1 to TRBJ2-3; D might be TRBD1 (5 bases). Germline CDR1 and CDR2: MGHRA and YSYEKL. This CDR3 spans 16 amino acids. Trimming took off 1 base at V and 2 bases at J, with 13 bases between the two ends. The CDR3 here is CASSQVTEKNTDTQYF. In nucleotides, the CDR3 is TGCGCCAGCAGCCAAGTGACAGAGAAAAACACAGATACGCAGTATTTT.

The table lists this clonotype with a few counts. The chain recombines TRBV18 with TRBJ2-7; 7 bases match TRBD2. Trimming at V came to 4 bases and at J to 2 bases, leaving 14 bases not matched to a gene. This CDR3 spans 17 amino acids. Germline V gene data show CDR1 as KGHSH and CDR2 as LQKENI. CDR3 protein: CASSRLAAGDRPYEQYF. The CDR3 DNA sequence: TGTGCCAGCTCACGCCTTGCGGCGGGAGACCGTCCCTACGAGCAGTACTTC.

The V and J genes are TRBV5-4 and TRBJ2-3; TRBD1 is a possible D gene (5 bases). This CDR3 spans 13 amino acids. With 3 bases removed from V and 6 bases from J, the gap between germline ends came to 11 bases. CDR1 is SGHNT and CDR2 is YYREEE in the germline V gene (reference sequence). The CDR3 nucleotides read TGTGCCAGCAGCTCACAGGAACTCGATACGCAGTATTTT. This gives the protein CASSSQELDTQYF.

Ten or more counts support this clonotype. The V call is TRBV7-6, the J call TRBJ2-1; a weak D match, TRBD2 (7 bases). This CDR3 has 14 amino acids. Germline CDR1 and CDR2: SGHVS and FNYEAQ. V was shortened by 1 base and J by 10 bases, with 14 bases between the two germline ends. CDR3 in amino acids: CASSLESSGGEQFF. In DNA form, the CDR3 reads TGTGCCAGCAGCTTAGAGTCATCGGGGGGCGAGCAGTTCTTC.

This clonotype turned up a few times. The J gene is TRBJ2-2, the V gene TRBV4-3, with 10 bases identical to TRBD1. The junction had 12 bases not matched to a gene; V was cut back by 4 bases and J by 7 bases. Germline CDR1 LGHNA, CDR2 YSLEER. The CDR3 has 17 amino acids. CDR3 residues: CASSPGTGVGGGGELFF. In DNA, the CDR3 is TGCGCCAGCAGCCCCGGGACAGGGGTTGGGGGTGGCGGGGAGCTGTTTTTT.

This clonotype has a count of ten or more. The chain couples TRBV2 to TRBJ2-3; D is ambiguous. V was clipped by 2 bases and J by 2 bases, with 11 bases between them. There are 15 residues in the CDR3. Germline CDR1 SNHLY, CDR2 FYNNEI. CDR3 in DNA: TGTGCCAGCAGTGAATGGGTGACTCTCACAGATACGCAGTATTTT. Translated, it gives CASSEWVTLTDTQYF.

At least ten counts were recorded for this clonotype. The chain is built from TRBV20-1 and TRBJ2-7, with TRBD2 matching over 11 bases. This CDR3 comprises 18 residues. Unmatched junction bases numbered 12, after V lost 0 bases and J lost 2 bases. The germline gives CDR1 DFQATT, CDR2 SNEGSKA (reference sequence). The chain's CDR3 is CSARDLTSGSLLTYEQYF. CDR3 nucleotide sequence: TGCAGTGCTAGAGATTTAACTAGCGGGAGCCTCCTCACCTACGAGCAGTACTTC.

This clonotype showed up many times. The chain employs TRBV4-3 and TRBJ2-7, with 8 bases identical to TRBD1. CDR1 and CDR2 (germline): LGHNA, YSLEER. Trimming removed 4 bases from V and 5 bases from J; junction bases left unmatched: 7. The CDR3 runs 14 residues. The CDR3 DNA sequence: TGCGCCAGCAGCCCAGGACAGGGCGGCGACGAGCAGTACTTC. This gives the protein CASSPGQGGDEQYF.

The gene calls are TRBV29-1 and TRBJ2-7, with D possibly matching TRBD1 (5 bases). The CDR3 consists of 12 residues. Trimming shortened V by 6 bases and J by 6 bases, and 15 bases separated the two germline ends. The germline gives CDR1 SQVTM, CDR2 ANQGSEA. CDR3 in DNA: TGCAGCGTGGACAAAAACCCTGGCGAGCAGTACTTC. Translating gives CSVDKNPGEQYF.

The V gene is TRBV4-3, the J gene TRBJ2-5; D unclear. This CDR3 is 19 amino acids long. Germline values: CDR1 LGHNA, CDR2 YSLEER. V was shortened by 0 bases and J by 5 bases, with 25 bases between the two germline ends. Here the CDR3 reads CASSQDNGLSGSFMETQYF. The CDR3 nucleotides read TGCGCCAGCAGCCAAGATAATGGGCTGTCGGGCAGTTTTATGGAGACCCAGTACTTC.

Worth noting for this clonotype: One junction end does not reproduce the germline sequence, and a read error may be involved. V and J are TRBV7-7 and TRBJ2-5; possibly TRBD1 for D (6 bases). Looked up from germline, CDR1 is SSHAT and CDR2 is FNYEAQ (reference sequence). There are 16 residues in the CDR3. The CDR3 loop reads CASSPARGVDQETQYF. DNA for the CDR3: TGTGCTAGCAGCCCGGCCAGGGGAGTTGACCAAGAGACCCAGTACTTC.

The V call is TRBV9, the J call TRBJ2-2; D remains unclear. V gave up 3 bases and J gave up 0 bases, with 3 bases separating them. This CDR3 is 13 amino acids long. Germline V gene sequence: CDR1 SGDLS, CDR2 YYNGEE. CDR3 DNA: TGTGCCAGCAGCGAGGCGAACACCGGGGAGCTGTTTTTT. Translation: CASSEANTGELFF.

The CDR3 DNA follows: TGTGCCAGCAGGATCAGGGGAGATGAGCAGTTCTTC. This translates into CASRIRGDEQFF. The rearrangement uses TRBV6-6 and TRBJ2-1; D is perhaps TRBD1 (6 bases). The V and J ends lost 6 bases and 8 bases respectively, with 11 bases between them. Looked up from germline, CDR1 is MNHNY and CDR2 is SVGAGI (reference sequence). The CDR3 consists of 12 residues.

Concerning this clonotype itself: A much bigger clone sits one base away, suggesting this may be a read error. The rearrangement joins TRBV7-2 to TRBJ1-3; D may be TRBD1 (5 bases). The V gene's germline CDR1 is SGHTA and CDR2 FQGNSA. The CDR3 covers 16 residues. CDR3 nucleotide sequence: TGTGCCAGCAGCTTAGCGGGGGAGGGAACTGGAACCACCATATATTTT. This gives the protein CASSLAGEGTGTTIYF.

The sample holds many counts of this clonotype. This chain joins TRBV27 and TRBJ2-7, with TRBD1 matching over 9 bases. With 4 bases clipped from V and 3 bases from J, the junction kept 4 bases outside the gene matches. The CDR3 spans 14 residues. Germline CDR1 is MNHEY and CDR2 is SMNVEV (reference sequence). CDR3 protein: CASSSGQGFYEQYF. In DNA, the CDR3 is TGTGCCAGCAGTTCGGGACAGGGCTTCTACGAGCAGTACTTC.

This clonotype was recorded many times. This chain connects TRBV18 to TRBJ2-1; perhaps TRBD2 as D (6 bases). This CDR3 has 15 residues. The V end lost 3 bases, the J end lost 6 bases, and 15 bases lay between the germline ends. From germline, CDR1 is KGHSH and CDR2 LQKENI. The CDR3 DNA is TGTGCCAGCTCACCGGAGCGGAGGGAAGGCAATGAGCAGTTCTTC. Encoded protein: CASSPERREGNEQFF.

Many counts were recorded for this clonotype. V gene TRBV7-8 combines with J gene TRBJ2-7; maybe TRBD2 (5 bases). Deletions cut 5 bases from V and 2 bases from J, with 16 bases between. The germline V gene has CDR1 SGHVS and CDR2 FQNEAQ. The CDR3 is 15 amino acids. CDR3 in DNA: TGTGCCAGCAGCGTGCCCGACGGGGAAGCCTACGAGCAGTACTTC. Encoded protein: CASSVPDGEAYEQYF.

The sample holds many counts of this clonotype. V is TRBV28 and J is TRBJ1-2, with 7 nucleotides matching TRBD1. The J segment lost 8 bases and the V segment lost 6 bases, leaving 18 bases of the junction unmatched. The CDR3 totals 16 residues. The germline gives CDR1 MDHEN, CDR2 SYDVKM. CDR3 protein: CASRKFAWTGTRGYTF. CDR3 DNA sequence: TGTGCCAGCAGAAAGTTTGCGTGGACAGGAACGCGAGGCTACACCTTC.

This clonotype was counted only a few times. The rearrangement links TRBV9 to TRBJ2-2; D not certain. The CDR3 extends over 11 amino acids. The germline V gene has CDR1 SGDLS and CDR2 YYNGEE. V was trimmed by 2 bases and J by 6 bases, leaving 2 bases between them. The CDR3 loop reads CASSVPGELFF. CDR3 sequence (DNA): TGTGCCAGCAGCGTCCCCGGGGAGCTGTTTTTT.

Ten or more counts support this clonotype. The chain joins TRBV29-1 to TRBJ2-1, with TRBD2 matching 8 bases. The CDR3 spans 16 residues. V trimming: 4 bases; J trimming: 0 bases; junction bases outside the gene matches: 8. From germline, CDR1 is SQVTM and CDR2 ANQGSEA. CDR3 nucleotides: TGCAGCGTTGTTTCGACTAGCGAGAGCTCCTACAATGAGCAGTTCTTC. Encoded protein: CSVVSTSESSYNEQFF.

The chain employs TRBV28 and TRBJ2-7; 7 positions match TRBD1. The V gene end was trimmed by 2 bases and the J gene end by 6 bases; junction bases not matched to a gene: 4. Germline CDR1 reads MDHEN; CDR2 reads SYDVKM. This CDR3 has 13 residues. Written as DNA, the CDR3 is TGTGCCAGCAGTTTAAACAGGGGTGGCGAGCAGTACTTC. It translates to CASSLNRGGEQYF.

The table lists this clonotype with many counts. The chain is built from TRBV12-3 or TRBV12-4 and TRBJ2-1, with no clear D. Trimming took off 10 bases at V and 7 bases at J, with 11 bases between the two ends. CDR3 length: 11 amino acids. This CDR3 reads CATSYGNEQFF. Here the CDR3 DNA reads TGTGCCACCTCCTACGGAAATGAGCAGTTCTTC.

This chain links TRBV6-2 or TRBV6-3 with TRBJ1-1, with TRBD1 as a possible D gene (5 bases). The CDR3 is 14 amino acids. Germline CDR1 is MNHEY and CDR2 is SVGEGT. V lost 6 bases, J lost 1 base, and 12 bases lay in between. The CDR3 loop reads CASSPWQGNTEAFF. DNA of the CDR3: TGTGCCAGCAGCCCGTGGCAGGGGAACACTGAAGCTTTCTTT.

By share, this clonotype ranks as medium-sized (0.01 to 0.1%). The J gene is TRBJ1-1, the V gene TRBV4-2; D is uncertain. The germline gives CDR1 LGHNA, CDR2 YNFKEQ. The CDR3 totals 15 residues. V gave up 1 base and J gave up 4 bases, with 13 bases separating them. CDR3 in amino acids: CASSQVLVGTTEAFF. CDR3 in DNA: TGTGCCAGCAGCCAAGTTTTGGTAGGAACCACTGAAGCTTTCTTT.

This rearrangement joins TRBV5-6 to TRBJ2-3; no firm D call. CDR1 is SGHDT, CDR2 YYEEEE, per germline. This CDR3 contains 15 residues. V shed 0 bases and J shed 2 bases, with 10 bases lying between them. The CDR3 coding sequence is TGTGCCAGCAGCTTGGTCCGGGCAGTCACAGATACGCAGTATTTT. Translating gives CASSLVRAVTDTQYF. The full variable domain, with the rest looked up from reference TRBV5-6 and TRBJ2-3, is DAGVTQSPTHLIKTRGQQVTLRCSPKSGHDTVSWYQQALGQGPQFIFQYYEEEERQRGNFPDRFSGHQFPNYSSELNVNALLLGDSALYLCASSLVRAVTDTQYFGPGTRLTVL.

This clonotype showed up just once. This chain uses TRBV15 with TRBJ2-7, with TRBD2 matching over 9 bases. V lost 1 base to trimming and J lost 4 bases; unmatched junction nucleotides: 8. The CDR3 loop spans 16 amino acids. The germline gives CDR1 LNHNV, CDR2 YYDKDF (reference sequence). The CDR3 here is CATSRVSGLAIYEQYF. DNA of the CDR3: TGTGCCACCAGCAGAGTGAGCGGACTAGCGATTTACGAGCAGTACTTC.

This clonotype was detected many times. The chain has TRBV4-2 and TRBJ2-5; tentatively, D is TRBD2 (6 bases). From germline, CDR1 is LGHNA and CDR2 YNFKEQ. V dropped 3 bases and J dropped 5 bases, with 22 bases sitting between them. The CDR3 totals 17 residues. The CDR3 loop reads CASSQGIRLGGKETQYF. CDR3 DNA sequence: TGTGCCAGCAGCCAGGGGATCCGGTTAGGCGGGAAGGAGACCCAGTACTTC.